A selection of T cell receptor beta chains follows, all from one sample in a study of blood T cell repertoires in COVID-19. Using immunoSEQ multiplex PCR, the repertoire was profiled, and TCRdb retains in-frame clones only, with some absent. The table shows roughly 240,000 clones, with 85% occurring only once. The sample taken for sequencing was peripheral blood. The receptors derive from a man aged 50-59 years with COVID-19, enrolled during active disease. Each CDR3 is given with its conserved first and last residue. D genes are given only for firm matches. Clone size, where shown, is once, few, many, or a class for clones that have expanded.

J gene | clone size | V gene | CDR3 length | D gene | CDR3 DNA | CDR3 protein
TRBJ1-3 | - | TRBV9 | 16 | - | TGTGCCAGCAGCCATAACAGGGACGGCTCTGGAAACACCATATATTTT | CASSHNRDGSGNTIYF
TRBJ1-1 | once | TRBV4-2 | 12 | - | TGTGCCAGTCGGCGGATGAACACTGAAGCTTTCTTT | CASRRMNTEAFF
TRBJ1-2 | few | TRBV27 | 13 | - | TGTGCCAGCAGTTTACGGGGGAGCTATGGCTACACCTTC | CASSLRGSYGYTF
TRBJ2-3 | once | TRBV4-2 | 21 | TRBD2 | TGTGCCAGCAGCCGCGATCGAGGGCTAGCGGGGGGCACACCTAGCACAGATACGCAGTATTTT | CASSRDRGLAGGTPSTDTQYF
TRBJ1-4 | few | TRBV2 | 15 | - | TGTGCCAGCAGTGTGCAGGGACAATCAAATGAAAAACTGTTTTTT | CASSVQGQSNEKLFF
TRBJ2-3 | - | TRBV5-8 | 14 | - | TGTGCCAGCAGCTTTCGACTAGAGACAGATACGCAGTATTTT | CASSFRLETDTQYF
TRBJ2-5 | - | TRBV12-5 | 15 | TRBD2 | TGTGCTAGTGGTTTGGGCGGGGGGGGCCCAGAGACCCAGTACTTC | CASGLGGGGPETQYF
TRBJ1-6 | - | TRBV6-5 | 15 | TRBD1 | TGTGCCAGCAGTTTCCGGACAGGCTCGAATTCACCCCTCCACTTT | CASSFRTGSNSPLHF
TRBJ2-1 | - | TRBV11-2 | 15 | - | TGTGCCAGCAGCTTAGAGGGCGGGGCGGGGAATGAGCAGTTCTTC | CASSLEGGAGNEQFF
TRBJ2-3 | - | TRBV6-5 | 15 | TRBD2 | TGTGCCAGCAGTACTTCAGCGGGGGGCACAGATACGCAGTATTTT | CASSTSAGGTDTQYF
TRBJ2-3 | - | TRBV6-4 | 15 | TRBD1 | TGTGCCAGCAGTGACATGGCAGGGGGCGTAGATACGCAGTATTTT | CASSDMAGGVDTQYF
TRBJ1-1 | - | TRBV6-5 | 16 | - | TGTGCCAGCAGTTACGAATTTGGAGAGCTGAACACTGAAGCTTTCTTT | CASSYEFGELNTEAFF
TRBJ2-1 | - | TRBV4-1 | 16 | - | TGCGCCAGCAGCCAACCATTCGGACGGACTTACAATGAGCAGTTCTTC | CASSQPFGRTYNEQFF
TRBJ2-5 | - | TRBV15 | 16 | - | TGTGCCACCAGCCGGGGCTTCCAGGGGATCGGTGAGACCCAGTACTTC | CATSRGFQGIGETQYF
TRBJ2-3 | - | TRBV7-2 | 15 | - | TGTGCCAGCAGCTTAAATTTAGGGGCGTCAGATACGCAGTATTTT | CASSLNLGASDTQYF
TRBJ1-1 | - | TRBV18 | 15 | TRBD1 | TGTGCCAGCTCACAAATGACAGGGGGCGAGACTGAAGCTTTCTTT | CASSQMTGGETEAFF
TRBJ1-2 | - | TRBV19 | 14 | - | TGTGCCAGTAGCCTATACACAGGTTTCTATGGCTACACCTTC | CASSLYTGFYGYTF
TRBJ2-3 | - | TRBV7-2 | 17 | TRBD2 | TGTGCCAGCAGCTTCCTCTCCGGACTAGCAAGCACAGATACGCAGTATTTT | CASSFLSGLASTDTQYF
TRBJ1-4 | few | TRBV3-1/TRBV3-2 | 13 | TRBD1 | TGTGCCAGCAACCGACAGGGAAATGAAAAACTGTTTTTT | CASNRQGNEKLFF
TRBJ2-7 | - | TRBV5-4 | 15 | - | TGTGCCAGCAGCTTGTCAAGGAGGGGTACGGGAGAGCAGTACTTC | CASSLSRRGTGEQYF
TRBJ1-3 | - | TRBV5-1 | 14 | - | TGCGCCAGCAGCCTTGGAGTGATTGGAAACACCATATATTTT | CASSLGVIGNTIYF
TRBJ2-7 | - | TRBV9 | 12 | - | TGTGCCAGCAGCCCCAACTCCTACGAGCAGTACTTC | CASSPNSYEQYF
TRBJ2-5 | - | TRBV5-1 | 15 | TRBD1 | TGCGCCAGCAGCTTGGTGGGGACAGGGCTGGAGACCCAGTACTTC | CASSLVGTGLETQYF
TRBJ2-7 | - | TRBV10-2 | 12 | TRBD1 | TGCGCCAGCAGAGAGGGGGCGCTTGAGCAGTACTTC | CASREGALEQYF
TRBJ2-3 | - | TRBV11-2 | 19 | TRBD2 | TGTGCCAGCAGCTCCCCGACGGGGGGGGTTGGAAGGAGAACAGATACGCAGTATTTT | CASSSPTGGVGRRTDTQYF
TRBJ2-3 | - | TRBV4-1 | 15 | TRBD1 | TGCGCCAGCAGCCACGGACAGGGGAAAACAGATACGCAGTATTTT | CASSHGQGKTDTQYF
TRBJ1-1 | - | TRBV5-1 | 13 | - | TGCGCCAGCAGCTTGTGGGCAGATTCTGAAGCTTTCTTT | CASSLWADSEAFF
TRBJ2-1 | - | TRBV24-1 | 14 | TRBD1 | TGTGCCACCAGAACCGGACAGGGCCACAATGAGCAGTTCTTC | CATRTGQGHNEQFF
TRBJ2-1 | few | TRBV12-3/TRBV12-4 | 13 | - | TGTGCCAGCAGTCAACAGGAGTACAATGAGCAGTTCTTC | CASSQQEYNEQFF
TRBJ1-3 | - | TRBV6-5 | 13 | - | TGTGCCAGTAGACTCAGCTCTGGAAACACCATATATTTT | CASRLSSGNTIYF
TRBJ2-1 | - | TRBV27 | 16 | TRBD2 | TGTGCCAGCAGTTTCTCAGCGGGGAACCTCTACAATGAGCAGTTCTTC | CASSFSAGNLYNEQFF
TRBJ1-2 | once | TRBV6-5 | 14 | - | TGTGCCAGCCGACGTGGGGGGGGCGAAGATGGCTACACCTTC | CASRRGGGEDGYTF
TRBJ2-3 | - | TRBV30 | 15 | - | TGTGCCTGGGGGAACGGGGATATCCCGACAGATACGCAGTATTTT | CAWGNGDIPTDTQYF
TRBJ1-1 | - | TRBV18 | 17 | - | TGTGCCAGCTCACCACCGAACAGGCTCCTGGGGAACACTGAAGCTTTCTTT | CASSPPNRLLGNTEAFF
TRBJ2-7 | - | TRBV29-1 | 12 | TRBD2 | TGCAGCGTTGAGCATAGCGGGGGCTTGGAGTACTTC | CSVEHSGGLEYF
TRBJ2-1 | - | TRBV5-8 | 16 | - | TGTGCCAGCAGAATAGGTCGGACAGACTCCTACAATGAGCAGTTCTTC | CASRIGRTDSYNEQFF
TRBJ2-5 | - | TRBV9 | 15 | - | TGTGCCAGCAGCGCCCGGGACAGCCGGGAGGAGACCCAGTACTTC | CASSARDSREETQYF
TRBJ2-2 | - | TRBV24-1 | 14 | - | TGTGCCACCAGTGCTCTCTGGAACACCGGGGAGCTGTTTTTT | CATSALWNTGELFF
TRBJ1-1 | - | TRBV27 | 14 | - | TGTGCCAGCAGTTTAGTGAGAGGGAACACTGAAGCTTTCTTT | CASSLVRGNTEAFF
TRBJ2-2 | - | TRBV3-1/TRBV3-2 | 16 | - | TGTGCCAGCAGCCTCTACTTCAGGGAGAACACCGGGGAGCTGTTTTTT | CASSLYFRENTGELFF
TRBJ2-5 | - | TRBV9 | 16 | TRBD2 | TGTGCCAGCAGCGTAGGGTCTAGCGGGTTCCAAGAGACCCAGTACTTC | CASSVGSSGFQETQYF
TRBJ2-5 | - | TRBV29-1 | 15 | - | TGCAGCGTTGAAGAGAGGCAGAGAAACCAAGAGACCCAGTACTTC | CSVEERQRNQETQYF
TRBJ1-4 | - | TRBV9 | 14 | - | TGTGCCAGCAGCGTAGGTTTGGGAGATGAAAAACTGTTTTTT | CASSVGLGDEKLFF
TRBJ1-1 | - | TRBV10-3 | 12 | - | TGTGCCAGCGGGACGGGGAACACTGAAGCTTTCTTT | CASGTGNTEAFF
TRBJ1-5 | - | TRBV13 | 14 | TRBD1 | TGTGCCAGCAGCTCCGGGACAGGGGGTCAGCCCCAGCATTTT | CASSSGTGGQPQHF
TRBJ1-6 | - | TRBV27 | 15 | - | TGTGCCAGCAGTACCCTCTACAGGGATGATTCACCCCTCCACTTT | CASSTLYRDDSPLHF
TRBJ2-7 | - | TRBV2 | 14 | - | TGTGCCAGCAGATCTACTCCAGGGGTTTCAGAGCAGTACTTC | CASRSTPGVSEQYF
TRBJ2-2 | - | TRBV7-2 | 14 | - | TGTGCCAGCAGCTCACTCCAGCGCGCCGGGGAGCTGTTTTTT | CASSSLQRAGELFF
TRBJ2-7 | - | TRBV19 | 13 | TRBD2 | TGTGCCAGTCGCACTAGCGGGGGTTACGAGCAGTACTTC | CASRTSGGYEQYF
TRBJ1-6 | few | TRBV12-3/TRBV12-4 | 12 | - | TGTGCCAGCAGTTTATTAGCTTCACCCCTCCACTTT | CASSLLASPLHF
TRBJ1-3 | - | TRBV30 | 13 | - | TGTGCCTGGAGGGATCGGGCTGGAAACACCATATATTTT | CAWRDRAGNTIYF
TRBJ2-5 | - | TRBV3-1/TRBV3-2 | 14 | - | TGTGCCAGCAGCCATCTAGGGGCCCAAGAGACCCAGTACTTC | CASSHLGAQETQYF
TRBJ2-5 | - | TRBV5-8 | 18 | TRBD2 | TGTGCCAGCAGCCCGGGACTAGCGGGGGGCTCCCGGGAGGAGACCCAGTACTTC | CASSPGLAGGSREETQYF
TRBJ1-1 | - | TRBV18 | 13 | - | TGTGCCAGCTCGGGCGACAGGAATACTGAAGCTTTCTTT | CASSGDRNTEAFF
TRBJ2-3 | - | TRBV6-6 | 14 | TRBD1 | TGTGCCAGCACCCTAGGGACAGGCAGCGATACGCAGTATTTT | CASTLGTGSDTQYF